These 27 T cell receptor beta chains were all obtained from the same sample, sequenced in a study of cytomegalovirus exposure and HLA in healthy donors. Vbeta (60) and Jbeta (13) primers were used in the PCR. Clones were sequenced by immunoSEQ multiplex PCR, and TCRdb holds only the in-frame ones, with some missing. The table lists 160,000 or so clones, roughly four fifths of them singletons. The specimen sequenced was PBMCs. The source is a female donor in good health and CMV-seronegative.

The chain has TRBV4-3 and TRBJ2-7; 8 bases are a match to TRBD2. Germline lookup yields CDR1 LGHNA and CDR2 YSLEER. Trimming took 1 base from V and 6 from J; bases not matched to a gene: 5. The CDR3 consists of 14 residues. In DNA, the CDR3 is TGCGCCAGCAGCCAAGTACTGGCGGGAGGCGAGCAGTACTTC. Its protein is CASSQVLAGGEQYF.

The rearrangement links TRBV19 to TRBJ2-7, with 7 nucleotides matching TRBD2. Germline CDR1 is LNHDA and CDR2 is SQIVND (reference sequence). This CDR3 has 15 amino acids. J gave up 1 base and V 3 bases, and 6 bases lay outside the gene matches. The CDR3 is CASSIFRGVSYEQYF. In DNA, the CDR3 is TGTGCCAGTAGTATTTTTCGGGGGGTATCCTACGAGCAGTACTTC.

V gene TRBV18 combines with J gene TRBJ1-1; TRBD1 matches at 9 bases. Germline V CDR1 and CDR2: KGHSH, LQKENI. The J segment lost 5 bases and the V segment lost 3 bases, leaving 7 bases of the junction unmatched. The CDR3 contains 15 residues. The CDR3 region is CASSPPGTGWTEAFF. The CDR3 DNA reads TGTGCCAGCTCACCCCCCGGGACAGGGTGGACTGAAGCTTTCTTT.

This clone was seen only a few times. The CDR3 reads CASSFLAGINSYEQYF. In DNA form, the CDR3 reads TGTGCCAGCAGCTTTCTAGCGGGGATCAACTCCTACGAGCAGTACTTC. V usage is TRBV7-8 and J usage is TRBJ2-7, with 9 bases lining up with TRBD2. Germline trimming cut 3 bases from V and 0 bases from J; bases unmatched to any gene: 6. The CDR3 sequence is 16 residues long. CDR1 and CDR2 from the germline V gene are SGHVS and FQNEAQ.

The V gene is TRBV7-9, the J gene TRBJ1-2; no firm D call. The germline CDR1 and CDR2 sequences are SEHNR and FQNEAQ (reference sequence). Trimming shortened V by 5 bases and J by 9 bases, and 13 bases separated the two germline ends. The CDR3 loop spans 12 amino acids. CDR3: CASSPPLASYTF. CDR3 DNA: TGTGCCAGCAGCCCCCCGCTGGCAAGCTACACCTTC. Full variable domain (missing parts from reference TRBV7-9 and TRBJ1-2): DTGVSQNPRHKITKRGQNVTFRCDPISEHNRLYWYRQTLGQGPEFLTYFQNEAQLEKSRLLSDRFSAERPKGSFSTLEIQRTEQGDSAMYLCASSPPLASYTFGSGTRLTVV.

V usage is TRBV15 and J usage is TRBJ2-3; TRBD1 aligns across 8 bases. Germline CDR1 and CDR2: LNHNV and YYDKDF (reference sequence). V gave up 1 base and J gave up 1 base; unmatched junction bases: 1. This CDR3 has 15 amino acids. In DNA form, the CDR3 reads TGTGCCACCAGCAGAGGCAGGGGGCGCACAGATACGCAGTATTTT. Translated, it gives CATSRGRGRTDTQYF.

This chain joins TRBV2 and TRBJ2-7; a possible D gene is TRBD1 (6 bases). CDR1 is SNHLY, CDR2 FYNNEI, per germline. Trimming took 6 bases from V and 1 from J, leaving 13 bases between them. This CDR3 comprises 14 residues. CDR3 region: CASRKDSWSYEQYF. The CDR3 DNA sequence: TGTGCCAGCAGGAAGGACAGTTGGTCCTACGAGCAGTACTTC.

There are a few counts of this clone. The V call is TRBV6-1, the J call TRBJ1-2; 8 bases agree with TRBD1. In germline, CDR1 is MNHNS, CDR2 SASEGT. CDR3 size: 15 residues. V was pared by 4 bases and J by 2 bases, with 6 bases of the junction left unmatched. The CDR3 sequence is CASSVHRQGNYGYTF. DNA for the CDR3: TGTGCCAGCAGTGTTCACAGACAGGGGAACTATGGCTACACCTTC.

This clone was counted a single time. The chain combines TRBV5-1 with TRBJ1-5; 8 bases line up with TRBD1. Trimming cost V 4 bases and J 2 bases; bases outside gene matches: 5. Germline-derived CDR1 and CDR2 are SGHRS and YFSETQ. The CDR3 has 15 amino acids. CDR3 sequence (DNA): TGCGCCAGCAGCCAAGGGACAGGCGGCAATCAGCCCCAGCATTTT. Translating gives CASSQGTGGNQPQHF.

This rearrangement joins TRBV6-6 to TRBJ1-2, with 7 bases matching TRBD1. The CDR3 consists of 14 residues. V lost 5 bases and J lost 4; bases outside the gene matches: 7. Germline CDR1 reads MNHNY; CDR2 reads SVGAGI (reference sequence). CDR3 residues: CASSPPGQTYGYTF. CDR3 DNA: TGTGCCAGCAGTCCGCCGGGACAGACCTATGGCTACACCTTC.

This clone showed up just once. This chain connects TRBV7-8 to TRBJ1-2; 7 nucleotides agree with TRBD1. With 5 bases clipped from V and 0 bases from J, the junction kept 6 bases outside the gene matches. Germline CDR1 reads SGHVS; CDR2 reads FQNEAQ. The CDR3 extends over 15 amino acids. CDR3 nucleotides: TGTGCCAGCAGCCGCGACAGGGCCGCTAACTATGGCTACACCTTC. Amino acids: CASSRDRAANYGYTF.

The chain recombines TRBV7-9 with TRBJ1-5; TRBD1 might be the D (5 bases). CDR1 and CDR2 from the germline V gene are SEHNR and FQNEAQ (reference sequence). CDR3 length equals 16 residues. Trimming cost V 5 bases and J 2 bases, with 16 bases left between them. CDR3 sequence (DNA): TGTGCCAGCAGCCCAGCCGGTATACAGGGCAATCAGCCCCAGCATTTT. Translating it yields CASSPAGIQGNQPQHF.

In this sample, this clone turned up once. The gene calls are TRBV29-1 and TRBJ2-1; 9 bases are shared with TRBD2. The ends lost 0 bases at V and 4 bases at J; junction bases unmatched: 13. Germline V lookup: CDR1 SQVTM, CDR2 ANQGSEA. The CDR3 runs 18 residues. The CDR3 region has the DNA TGCAGCGTTGAAGAGGGACTAGCCCAGAGAGGGTCTTACAATGAGCAGTTCTTC. Its protein product is CSVEEGLAQRGSYNEQFF.

The V gene is TRBV11-3, the J gene TRBJ2-1; 9 bases agree with TRBD1. V shed 4 bases and J 4 bases; nucleotides not matched to a gene: 8. Per germline, CDR1 SGHNT and CDR2 YENEEA. The CDR3 loop spans 16 amino acids. In DNA, the CDR3 is TGTGCCAGCAGCTCAAGGGGGGGACAGGGTTACAATGAGCAGTTCTTC. This sequence encodes CASSSRGGQGYNEQFF.

The sample holds one count of this clone. The chain carries TRBV5-4 and TRBJ1-1; D possibly corresponds to TRBD1 (5 bases). CDR3 length: 13 amino acids. The V and J ends lost 1 base and 4 bases respectively, with 8 bases between them. The germline CDR1 and CDR2 sequences are SGHNT and YYREEE (reference sequence). DNA for the CDR3: TGTGCCAGCAGCTTGAAGGGGTCCACTGAAGCTTTCTTT. This translates into CASSLKGSTEAFF.

V usage is TRBV5-1 and J usage is TRBJ1-1, with D possibly matching TRBD1 (6 bases). The CDR3 extends over 13 amino acids. V was pared by 9 bases and J by 1 base, with 13 bases between. From germline, CDR1 is SGHRS and CDR2 YFSETQ. CDR3 sequence: CATGDGRNTEAFF. The CDR3 nucleotides are TGCGCCACAGGGGATGGCAGGAACACTGAAGCTTTCTTT.

The chain links TRBV10-2 to TRBJ1-2; D call uncertain. Germline V gene lookup returns CDR1 WSHSY and CDR2 SAAADI. The germline V and J ends were trimmed by 4 bases and 2 bases, with 11 bases remaining between them. The CDR3 covers 14 residues. The CDR3 region is CASSGYRGNYGYTF. Written as DNA, the CDR3 is TGCGCCAGCAGTGGTTACCGGGGAAACTATGGCTACACCTTC.

The CDR3 protein is CASSLGQGVASYEQYF. The DNA of the CDR3 is TGCGCCAGCAGCCTGGGACAGGGGGTGGCCTCCTACGAGCAGTACTTC. The V call is TRBV5-1, the J call TRBJ2-7, with TRBD1 identical over 11 bases. Germline lookup yields CDR1 SGHRS and CDR2 YFSETQ. V shed 4 bases and J 0 bases; nucleotides not matched to a gene: 6. There are 16 residues in the CDR3.

CDR3 nucleotides: TGTGCCAGCAGTGGGCTAGCGGGGAGAGAGACCCAGTACTTC. Amino acid sequence: CASSGLAGRETQYF. The chain is built from TRBV25-1 and TRBJ2-5; 9 nucleotides line up with TRBD2. V lost 4 bases to trimming and J lost 4 bases; unmatched junction nucleotides: 4. Germline V gene lookup returns CDR1 MGHDK and CDR2 SYGVNS. The CDR3 is 14 residues long.

This clone was counted once. This chain links TRBV28 with TRBJ2-5, with 12 bases lining up with TRBD2. Germline CDR1 MDHEN, CDR2 SYDVKM. V lost 8 bases to trimming and J lost 2 bases; unmatched junction nucleotides: 3. The length of the CDR3 is 14 residues. CDR3 region: CASAGLAGQETQYF. Here the CDR3 DNA reads TGTGCCAGCGCCGGACTAGCGGGGCAAGAGACCCAGTACTTC.

V gene TRBV11-3 combines with J gene TRBJ2-1; D is possibly TRBD1 (5 bases). Per the germline V gene, CDR1 is SGHNT and CDR2 is YENEEA. CDR3 length equals 13 residues. Trimming took 9 bases from V and 7 from J, leaving 16 bases between them. The CDR3 DNA reads as TGTGCCAGTCCTAGGGGCACACGGAATGAGCAGTTCTTC. The encoded protein is CASPRGTRNEQFF.

This clone showed up just once. J is TRBJ2-3 and V is TRBV7-8, with 14 bases lining up with TRBD2. The CDR3 contains 16 residues. V gave up 5 bases and J gave up 6 bases; unmatched junction bases: 7. The germline V gene encodes CDR1 SGHVS and CDR2 FQNEAQ. CDR3 sequence: CASSPTSGGVGDTQYF. CDR3 nucleotide sequence: TGTGCCAGCAGCCCGACTAGCGGGGGGGTAGGGGATACGCAGTATTTT. The variable domain in full, with the rest retrieved from reference TRBV7-8 and TRBJ2-3, is GAGVSQSPRYKVAKRGQDVALRCDPISGHVSLFWYQQALGQGPEFLTYFQNEAQLDKSGLPSDRFFAERPEGSVSTLKIQRTQQEDSAVYLCASSPTSGGVGDTQYFGPGTRLTVL.

This rearrangement joins TRBV6-5 to TRBJ2-1, with no clear D. Germline CDR1 is MNHEY and CDR2 is SVGAGI. V shed 6 bases and J shed 10 bases, with 10 bases lying between them. The CDR3 length is 11 residues. The CDR3 here is CASSLHTEQFF. The DNA for the CDR3 is TGTGCCAGCAGCCTCCACACCGAGCAGTTCTTC.

The V and J genes are TRBV9 and TRBJ2-2; 8 bases match TRBD2. The germline V gene has CDR1 SGDLS and CDR2 YYNGEE. The V gene end was trimmed by 4 bases and the J gene end by 6 bases; junction bases not matched to a gene: 11. The CDR3 is made up of 16 amino acids. CDR3 in amino acids: CASSPHRGGLSGELFF. The CDR3, as DNA: TGTGCCAGCAGCCCTCACCGGGGGGGCTTATCCGGGGAGCTGTTTTTT.

The rearrangement joins TRBV2 to TRBJ2-5, with D perhaps matching TRBD1 (6 bases). Trimming left V 8 bases short and J 2 bases short, with 18 bases between. The CDR3 spans 15 residues. The germline CDR1 and CDR2 sequences are SNHLY and FYNNEI. DNA for the CDR3: TGTGCCAGCTCGAAAGGTGGGACAAGACAAGAGACCCAGTACTTC. Encoded protein: CASSKGGTRQETQYF.

The chain uses TRBV4-3 and TRBJ2-1; no clear D gene. The germline CDR1 and CDR2 sequences are LGHNA and YSLEER. V was clipped by 0 bases and J by 7 bases, with 7 bases between them. The length of the CDR3 is 13 residues. This chain's CDR3 is CASSQDLRNEQFF. CDR3 nucleotide sequence: TGCGCCAGCAGCCAAGATCTGAGGAATGAGCAGTTCTTC.

This chain joins TRBV7-8 and TRBJ2-7; TRBD2 agrees at 10 bases. Trimming at V came to 6 bases and at J to 3 bases, leaving 8 bases not matched to a gene. This CDR3 contains 15 residues. Germline CDR1 and CDR2: SGHVS and FQNEAQ. This chain's CDR3 is CASSRSGRELYEQYF. DNA for the CDR3: TGTGCCAGCAGTCGGAGCGGGAGGGAACTCTACGAGCAGTACTTC.